These 4 T cell receptor beta chains originate from one sample sequenced in a study of T-cell memory formation after mild COVID-19. TCRdb fed the 5' RACE reads into MiXCR, producing one record per CDR3 protein. The sample lists roughly 600,000 distinct CDR3 sequences, roughly 18% occurring once. The sequenced sample was PBMCs or a T cell subset sorted from them (not recorded which). These receptors were taken from an adult woman who had mild COVID-19 (a few samples of this study predate the infection). Cell type and time point are not known.

The chain uses TRBV7-9 and TRBJ2-1; 8 bases are a match to TRBD2. J gave up 6 bases and V 0 bases, and 19 bases lay outside the gene matches. The germline V gene encodes CDR1 SEHNR and CDR2 FQNEAQ (reference sequence). The CDR3 is 20 residues long. CDR3 bases: TGTGCCAGCAGCTTAGCGCCGGGTTTTGCGGGAGGACCCCGGGGCAATGAGCAGTTCTTC. It encodes CASSLAPGFAGGPRGNEQFF. Combining the CDR3 with reference TRBV7-9 and TRBJ2-1 gives the whole variable domain DTGVSQNPRHKITKRGQNVTFRCDPISEHNRLYWYRQTLGQGPEFLTYFQNEAQLEKSRLLSDRFSAERPKGSFSTLEIQRTEQGDSAMYLCASSLAPGFAGGPRGNEQFFGPGTRLTVL.

This clonotype turned up a few times. This chain uses TRBV10-3 with TRBJ2-7, with a possible D match to TRBD2 (6 bases). V lost 0 bases to trimming and J lost 7 bases, with 10 bases between them. Germline values: CDR1 ENHRY, CDR2 SYGVKD. CDR3 length: 13 residues. Written as DNA, the CDR3 is TGTGCCATCAGTGAGTCGAAGGGGAGGGAGCAGTACTTC. Protein sequence: CAISESKGREQYF.

This clonotype has more than one count but fewer than ten. The rearrangement joins TRBV5-1 to TRBJ1-1; tentative D call: TRBD1 (5 bases). V dropped 3 bases and J dropped 7 bases, with 19 bases sitting between them. The CDR3 has 15 residues. In germline, CDR1 is SGHRS, CDR2 YFSETQ. The CDR3 region is CASSSSWEGRGEAFF. CDR3 sequence (DNA): TGCGCCAGCAGCTCGTCTTGGGAGGGGAGGGGTGAAGCTTTCTTT.

Ten or more counts support this clonotype. The chain combines TRBV6-2 or TRBV6-3 with TRBJ2-6, with D perhaps matching TRBD2 (6 bases). V was pared by 3 bases and J by 1 base, with 7 bases between. The CDR3 is made up of 15 amino acids. From germline, CDR1 is MNHEY and CDR2 SVGEGT. The CDR3 coding sequence is TGTGCCAGCAGTTATCGGGGGTCTGGGGCCAACGTCCTGACTTTC. Translating it yields CASSYRGSGANVLTF.